This T cell receptor (beta chain) was sequenced in a study of T cells in Graves' hyperthyroidism and ophthalmopathy. Study overall: Sampling of peripheral blood happened at initial diagnosis, prior to any treatment. Study results and limitations: In the blood, most expanded thyroid clonotypes above 0.001 appeared as well.

The CDR3 has 17 amino acids. V was clipped by 4 bases and J by 6 bases; unmatched bases: 13. Germline lookup yields CDR1 SGHKS and CDR2 YYEKEE (reference sequence). Regions amplified from RNA transcripts were the TCR beta CDR3 regions. During a first-round RT-PCR of the TCR CDR3, the HTBI primer set was used. TCRdb re-called the multiplex PCR reads through MiXCR, storing one row per CDR3 protein. The sample includes about 400,000 distinct CDR3 sequences, about 14% of them seen just once. The PBMCs studied were ones that came from 10 ml fresh peripheral blood. Notes on this clonotype: Its specificity is not known. A read error may be the cause here, since a much bigger clone is one base away.

The sample comprised blood. This sequence joins TRBV5-5 and TRBJ2-1, with 10 nucleotides matching TRBD1. The sequence was obtained from a man in his fifties with Graves' ophthalmopathy. The CDR3 DNA reads TGTGCCAGCAGCGGGGGGACAGGGGAGGCGAGAAGCAATGAGCAGTTCTTC. Residues: CASSGGTGEARSNEQFF.